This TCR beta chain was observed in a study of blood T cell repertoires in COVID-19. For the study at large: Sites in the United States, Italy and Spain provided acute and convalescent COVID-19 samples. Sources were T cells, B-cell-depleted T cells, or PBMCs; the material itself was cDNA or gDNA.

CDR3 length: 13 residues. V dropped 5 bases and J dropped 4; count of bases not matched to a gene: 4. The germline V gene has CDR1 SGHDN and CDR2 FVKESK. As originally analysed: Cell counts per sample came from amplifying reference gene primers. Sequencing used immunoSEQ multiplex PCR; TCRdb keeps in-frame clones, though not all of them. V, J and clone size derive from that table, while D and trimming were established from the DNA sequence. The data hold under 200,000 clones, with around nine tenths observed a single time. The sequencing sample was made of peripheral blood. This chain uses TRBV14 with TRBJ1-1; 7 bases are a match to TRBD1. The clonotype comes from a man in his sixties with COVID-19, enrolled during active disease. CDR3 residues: CASSYSGGTEAFF. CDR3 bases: TGTGCCAGCAGCTACTCAGGGGGCACTGAAGCTTTCTTT.